This T cell receptor beta chain is from a study of blood T cell repertoires in COVID-19. Germline CDR1 MDHEN, CDR2 SYDVKM. The junction had 4 bases not matched to a gene; V was cut back by 5 bases and J by 0 bases. CDR3 length equals 16 residues. Only a few counts were recorded for this clone. The protocol was immunoSEQ multiplex PCR, while the TCRdb copy is restricted to in-frame clones and leaves out a portion. The table shows 150,000 or so clones, with around 88% occurring only once. Sequencing was carried out using peripheral blood. The gene calls are TRBV28 and TRBJ2-7; 13 positions agree with TRBD2. The origin of this receptor is a human donor in a cohort sampled during active COVID-19. The CDR3 spells CASSTGTSGISYEQYF. The CDR3 nucleotides read TGTGCCAGCAGTACCGGGACTAGCGGGATCTCCTACGAGCAGTACTTC.